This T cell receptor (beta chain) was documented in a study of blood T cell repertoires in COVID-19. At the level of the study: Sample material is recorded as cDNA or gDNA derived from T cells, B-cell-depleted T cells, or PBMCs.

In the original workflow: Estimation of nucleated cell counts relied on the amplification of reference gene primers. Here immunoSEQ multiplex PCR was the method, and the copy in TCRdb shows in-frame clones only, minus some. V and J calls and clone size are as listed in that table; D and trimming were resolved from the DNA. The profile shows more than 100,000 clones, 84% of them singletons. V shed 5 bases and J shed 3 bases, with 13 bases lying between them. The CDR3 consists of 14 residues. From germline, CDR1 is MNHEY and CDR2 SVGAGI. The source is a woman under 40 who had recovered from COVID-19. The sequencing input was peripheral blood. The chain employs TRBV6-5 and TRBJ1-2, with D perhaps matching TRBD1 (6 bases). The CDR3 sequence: CASSPGGAHYGYTF. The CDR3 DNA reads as TGTGCCAGCAGTCCTGGGGGGGCACACTATGGCTACACCTTC.